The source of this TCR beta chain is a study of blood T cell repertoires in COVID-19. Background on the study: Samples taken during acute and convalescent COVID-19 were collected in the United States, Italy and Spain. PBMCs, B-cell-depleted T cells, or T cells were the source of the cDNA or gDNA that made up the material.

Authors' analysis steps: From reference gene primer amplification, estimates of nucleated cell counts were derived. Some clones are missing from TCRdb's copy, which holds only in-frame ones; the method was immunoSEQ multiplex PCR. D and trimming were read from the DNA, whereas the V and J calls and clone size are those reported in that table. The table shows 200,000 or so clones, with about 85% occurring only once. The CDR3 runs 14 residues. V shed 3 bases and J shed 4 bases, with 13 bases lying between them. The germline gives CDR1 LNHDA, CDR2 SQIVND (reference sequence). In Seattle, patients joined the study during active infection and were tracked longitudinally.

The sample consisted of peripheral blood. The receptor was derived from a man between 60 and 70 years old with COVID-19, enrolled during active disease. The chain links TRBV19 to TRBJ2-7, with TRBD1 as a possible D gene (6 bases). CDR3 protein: CASSMEQGPYEQYF. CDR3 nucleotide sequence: TGTGCCAGTAGTATGGAACAGGGTCCGTACGAGCAGTACTTC.